The rows below give T cell receptor beta chains drawn from one sample of a study of blood T cell repertoires in COVID-19. TCRdb's table, derived via immunoSEQ multiplex PCR, lists solely in-frame clones and lacks some. Counted here are some 94,000 clones, around 90% occurring once; the ten biggest clones make up around 19%. Sequenced: peripheral blood. Source of these receptors: a woman aged 55-69 years with COVID-19, enrolled during active disease. CDR3s include the opening cysteine and the closing phenylalanine or tryptophan. The D gene is left open where the match is weak. Expanded clones get a size class; other rows say once, few or many, or leave the size out.

j_call: TRBJ2-3
d_call: -
v_call: TRBV11-3
clone_size: many
cdr3_nt: TGTGCCAGCAGCTCCGGCCAGGGAAACCCAGATACGCAGTATTTT
cdr3_aa: CASSSGQGNPDTQYF

j_call: TRBJ1-3
d_call: TRBD1
v_call: TRBV7-8
clone_size: -
cdr3_nt: TGTGCCAGCAGCCGAGGGACAGGCTCTGGAAACACCATATATTTT
cdr3_aa: CASSRGTGSGNTIYF

j_call: TRBJ1-2
d_call: TRBD1
v_call: TRBV6-5
clone_size: -
cdr3_nt: TGTGCCAGCAGTTGGTCCGGGACAGGGATGGGCTATGGCTACACCTTC
cdr3_aa: CASSWSGTGMGYGYTF

j_call: TRBJ1-2
d_call: -
v_call: TRBV3-1/TRBV3-2
clone_size: -
cdr3_nt: TGTGCCAGCAGCCAAGGCGGTTACTCCTATGGCTACACCTTC
cdr3_aa: CASSQGGYSYGYTF

j_call: TRBJ1-2
d_call: -
v_call: TRBV4-3
clone_size: -
cdr3_nt: TGCGCCAGCAGCCAAGATCAGGAATTAAAATATGGCTACACCTTC
cdr3_aa: CASSQDQELKYGYTF

j_call: TRBJ2-7
d_call: -
v_call: TRBV3-1/TRBV3-2
clone_size: -
cdr3_nt: TGTGCCAGCAGCCAAGGGGAGCGGTTCCTAAGTCCAGACCCCTACGAGCAGTACTTC
cdr3_aa: CASSQGERFLSPDPYEQYF

j_call: TRBJ1-3
d_call: -
v_call: TRBV4-2
clone_size: few
cdr3_nt: TGTGCCAGCAGCCCGGGGTCGGGGGGCGAAAACACCATATATTTT
cdr3_aa: CASSPGSGGENTIYF

j_call: TRBJ2-3
d_call: TRBD2
v_call: TRBV18
clone_size: -
cdr3_nt: TGTGCCAGCTCACCACGGGGGGGACCTTACACAGATACGCAGTATTTT
cdr3_aa: CASSPRGGPYTDTQYF

j_call: TRBJ1-3
d_call: -
v_call: TRBV5-1
clone_size: -
cdr3_nt: TGCGCCAGCAGCTCACAGAGCTCTGGAAACACCATATATTTT
cdr3_aa: CASSSQSSGNTIYF

j_call: TRBJ2-1
d_call: TRBD1
v_call: TRBV30
clone_size: once
cdr3_nt: TGTGCCTGGAGTGTACCAAGGACAGGGGGCTTCAATGAGCAGTTCTTC
cdr3_aa: CAWSVPRTGGFNEQFF

j_call: TRBJ1-3
d_call: -
v_call: TRBV5-1
clone_size: -
cdr3_nt: TGCGCCAGCAGCTTGGCGGGGTTTTCCGGAAACACCATATATTTT
cdr3_aa: CASSLAGFSGNTIYF

j_call: TRBJ2-7
d_call: -
v_call: TRBV3-1/TRBV3-2
clone_size: -
cdr3_nt: TGTGCCAGCAGCCAAGAGGGGACTTTACGCGGCGAGCAGTACTTC
cdr3_aa: CASSQEGTLRGEQYF

j_call: TRBJ1-2
d_call: -
v_call: TRBV28
clone_size: few
cdr3_nt: TGTGCCAGCAGTTCACCGCCGGGAAGCAGGGGCTACACCTTC
cdr3_aa: CASSSPPGSRGYTF

j_call: TRBJ1-4
d_call: -
v_call: TRBV6-5
clone_size: -
cdr3_nt: TGTGCCAGCAGCCCCCAGGGGTCTAATGAAAAACTGTTTTTT
cdr3_aa: CASSPQGSNEKLFF

j_call: TRBJ1-4
d_call: -
v_call: TRBV18
clone_size: -
cdr3_nt: TGTGCCAGCTCACCACGGCAGGGAAGCGGGTCTAATGAAAAACTGTTTTTT
cdr3_aa: CASSPRQGSGSNEKLFF

j_call: TRBJ2-1
d_call: TRBD2
v_call: TRBV11-2
clone_size: few
cdr3_nt: TGTGCCAGCAGCTCCGGACTAGCGACTGAGCAGTTCTTC
cdr3_aa: CASSSGLATEQFF

j_call: TRBJ1-2
d_call: TRBD1
v_call: TRBV29-1
clone_size: -
cdr3_nt: TGCAGCGTTGAATCGGGACAGGGAAATGGCTACACCTTC
cdr3_aa: CSVESGQGNGYTF

j_call: TRBJ1-2
d_call: -
v_call: TRBV19
clone_size: -
cdr3_nt: TGTGCCAGTACCCCTACAGGGTCTTCGGACTATGGCTACACCTTC
cdr3_aa: CASTPTGSSDYGYTF

j_call: TRBJ1-3
d_call: -
v_call: TRBV18
clone_size: -
cdr3_nt: TGTGCCAGCTCACCCTCTAGCGAACTCTCTGGAAACACCATATATTTT
cdr3_aa: CASSPSSELSGNTIYF

j_call: TRBJ2-7
d_call: TRBD2
v_call: TRBV27
clone_size: -
cdr3_nt: TGTGCCAGCAGTCGCTATGTGGCGGGGGGGCCCCACGAGCAGTACTTC
cdr3_aa: CASSRYVAGGPHEQYF

j_call: TRBJ1-1
d_call: -
v_call: TRBV9
clone_size: -
cdr3_nt: TGTGCCAGCAGCGCGACGGGACAAGAGAACACTGAAGCTTTCTTT
cdr3_aa: CASSATGQENTEAFF

j_call: TRBJ1-5
d_call: -
v_call: TRBV11-2
clone_size: -
cdr3_nt: TGTGCCAGCGGAGATAGCAATCAGCCCCAGCATTTT
cdr3_aa: CASGDSNQPQHF

j_call: TRBJ1-5
d_call: TRBD1
v_call: TRBV19
clone_size: -
cdr3_nt: TGTGCCAGTAGTATCTCGGGACAGGGTTATCAGCCCCAGCATTTT
cdr3_aa: CASSISGQGYQPQHF

j_call: TRBJ2-3
d_call: TRBD2
v_call: TRBV30
clone_size: once
cdr3_nt: TGTGCCTGGAACAAAGGGGTAGCGGGGGGGCGAGATACGCAGTATTTT
cdr3_aa: CAWNKGVAGGRDTQYF

j_call: TRBJ2-5
d_call: -
v_call: TRBV30
clone_size: -
cdr3_nt: TGTGCCTGGAGTGTCATGGCCCAAGAGACCCAGTACTTC
cdr3_aa: CAWSVMAQETQYF

j_call: TRBJ1-5
d_call: -
v_call: TRBV28
clone_size: -
cdr3_nt: TGTGCCAGCAGTGCCCCAGGGGTGGATCAGCCCCAGCATTTT
cdr3_aa: CASSAPGVDQPQHF

j_call: TRBJ1-5
d_call: -
v_call: TRBV6-2/TRBV6-3
clone_size: -
cdr3_nt: TGTGCCAGCAGTTACTTACAGGGAGAAGGTCAGCCCCAGCATTTT
cdr3_aa: CASSYLQGEGQPQHF

j_call: TRBJ1-3
d_call: -
v_call: TRBV9
clone_size: -
cdr3_nt: TGTGCCAGCAGCGTAGCGCTGGACAGAGCCTCTGGAAACACCATATATTTT
cdr3_aa: CASSVALDRASGNTIYF

j_call: TRBJ1-1
d_call: -
v_call: TRBV28
clone_size: once
cdr3_nt: TGTGCCAGCAGTTTATACAGAGCGAACACTGAAGCTTTCTTT
cdr3_aa: CASSLYRANTEAFF

j_call: TRBJ2-3
d_call: -
v_call: TRBV11-2
clone_size: -
cdr3_nt: TGTGCCAGCAGCTTGGGGGGAGATACGCAGTATTTT
cdr3_aa: CASSLGGDTQYF

j_call: TRBJ2-3
d_call: TRBD1
v_call: TRBV18
clone_size: -
cdr3_nt: TGTGCCAGCTCAATTCGGGACAGGGGTGCCCTCACAGATACGCAGTATTTT
cdr3_aa: CASSIRDRGALTDTQYF

j_call: TRBJ1-1
d_call: -
v_call: TRBV5-1
clone_size: -
cdr3_nt: TGCGCCAGCAGCGGAACCCCGGGACAAATGAACACTGAAGCTTTCTTT
cdr3_aa: CASSGTPGQMNTEAFF

j_call: TRBJ2-1
d_call: TRBD1
v_call: TRBV7-2
clone_size: -
cdr3_nt: TGTGCCAGCAGCTTAGCCGGGACAGGGGGGTTGGATGAGCAGTTCTTC
cdr3_aa: CASSLAGTGGLDEQFF

j_call: TRBJ2-7
d_call: TRBD2
v_call: TRBV5-1
clone_size: -
cdr3_nt: TGCGCCAGCAGCCTTGGTGCGGGGGTCGGCTACGAGCAGTACTTC
cdr3_aa: CASSLGAGVGYEQYF

j_call: TRBJ1-2
d_call: -
v_call: TRBV2
clone_size: -
cdr3_nt: TGTGCCAGCAGCGGCATCGGAGGGTCTGGCTACACCTTC
cdr3_aa: CASSGIGGSGYTF